The rows below give T cell receptor beta chains drawn from one sample of a study of blood T cell repertoires in COVID-19. Clones were read by immunoSEQ multiplex PCR, and TCRdb kept only the in-frame ones, dropping some. The sample consists of about 160,000 clones, 80% to 85% of them appearing once. The sequenced sample was peripheral blood. All receptors come from a woman of 80 years or more with active or convalescent COVID-19. Both conserved end residues are part of each CDR3. The order of the fields is clone size, J gene, D gene, V gene, CDR3 protein, CDR3 DNA. D genes are given only for firm matches. Clone size is shown for a subset of rows, as once, few, many or a class of expanded clone.

clone size: once; J gene: TRBJ2-4; D gene: TRBD1; V gene: TRBV3-1/TRBV3-2; CDR3 protein: CASSQPDRGKNIQYF; CDR3 DNA: TGTGCCAGCAGCCAACCGGACAGGGGTAAAAACATTCAGTACTTC
clone size: -; J gene: TRBJ1-4; D gene: -; V gene: TRBV19; CDR3 protein: CASSIVNRPNEKLFF; CDR3 DNA: TGTGCCAGTAGTATAGTGAACAGACCCAATGAAAAACTGTTTTTT
clone size: -; J gene: TRBJ1-5; D gene: TRBD1; V gene: TRBV7-8; CDR3 protein: CASSSIGTVSNQPQHF; CDR3 DNA: TGTGCCAGCAGCTCTATCGGGACAGTCAGCAATCAGCCCCAGCATTTT
clone size: -; J gene: TRBJ1-2; D gene: -; V gene: TRBV27; CDR3 protein: CASSSTAGNYGYTF; CDR3 DNA: TGTGCCAGCAGTTCTACGGCAGGGAACTATGGCTACACCTTC
clone size: -; J gene: TRBJ1-5; D gene: -; V gene: TRBV30; CDR3 protein: CAWTPEGANQPQHF; CDR3 DNA: TGTGCCTGGACCCCAGAGGGCGCAAATCAGCCCCAGCATTTT
clone size: -; J gene: TRBJ2-1; D gene: TRBD2; V gene: TRBV7-2; CDR3 protein: CASSSAEGRGGAEQFF; CDR3 DNA: TGTGCCAGCAGCTCCGCCGAGGGGCGCGGGGGAGCCGAGCAGTTCTTC
clone size: once; J gene: TRBJ1-5; D gene: -; V gene: TRBV27; CDR3 protein: CASSPWGKSPQHF; CDR3 DNA: TGTGCCAGCAGTCCCTGGGGCAAGTCTCCCCAGCATTTT
clone size: -; J gene: TRBJ2-7; D gene: TRBD2; V gene: TRBV14; CDR3 protein: CASSQDSAGGRHSEQYF; CDR3 DNA: TGTGCCAGCAGCCAAGATTCAGCGGGGGGGCGTCACAGCGAGCAGTACTTC
clone size: -; J gene: TRBJ1-1; D gene: TRBD1; V gene: TRBV6-5; CDR3 protein: CASSYAGQGGTEAFF; CDR3 DNA: TGTGCCAGCAGTTATGCGGGACAGGGGGGCACTGAAGCTTTCTTT
clone size: -; J gene: TRBJ1-2; D gene: TRBD1; V gene: TRBV6-5; CDR3 protein: CANRQGPNYGYTF; CDR3 DNA: TGTGCCAACCGACAGGGCCCTAACTATGGCTACACCTTC
clone size: once; J gene: TRBJ2-2; D gene: TRBD1; V gene: TRBV7-2; CDR3 protein: CASSSSGQRTGELFF; CDR3 DNA: TGTGCCAGCAGCTCATCGGGACAGCGCACCGGGGAGCTGTTTTTT
clone size: once; J gene: TRBJ2-5; D gene: TRBD2; V gene: TRBV5-4; CDR3 protein: CASSAGGGKETQYF; CDR3 DNA: TGTGCCAGCAGCGCGGGAGGGGGGAAAGAGACCCAGTACTTC
clone size: -; J gene: TRBJ1-5; D gene: -; V gene: TRBV7-9; CDR3 protein: CASSPLNQPQHF; CDR3 DNA: TGTGCCAGCAGCCCCCTAAATCAGCCCCAGCATTTT
clone size: -; J gene: TRBJ1-3; D gene: -; V gene: TRBV5-1; CDR3 protein: CASSLVPDTGNTIYF; CDR3 DNA: TGCGCCAGCAGCTTGGTACCAGATACTGGAAACACCATATATTTT
clone size: -; J gene: TRBJ2-1; D gene: -; V gene: TRBV27; CDR3 protein: CASSSHFSNEQFF; CDR3 DNA: TGTGCCAGCAGCTCCCATTTTAGCAATGAGCAGTTCTTC
clone size: -; J gene: TRBJ1-5; D gene: TRBD1; V gene: TRBV6-2/TRBV6-3; CDR3 protein: CASSQTGVTNQPQHF; CDR3 DNA: TGTGCCAGCAGTCAGACAGGGGTCACCAATCAGCCCCAGCATTTT
clone size: few; J gene: TRBJ2-3; D gene: -; V gene: TRBV18; CDR3 protein: CASSPGTPNSDTQYF; CDR3 DNA: TGTGCCAGCTCACCCGGGACACCAAATTCGGATACGCAGTATTTT
clone size: -; J gene: TRBJ2-1; D gene: -; V gene: TRBV12-3/TRBV12-4; CDR3 protein: CASSLQLGGQFF; CDR3 DNA: TGTGCCAGCAGTTTACAGCTGGGGGGGCAGTTCTTC
clone size: -; J gene: TRBJ1-5; D gene: -; V gene: TRBV19; CDR3 protein: CASSIDRDQPQHF; CDR3 DNA: TGTGCCAGTAGTATAGACAGGGATCAGCCCCAGCATTTT
clone size: -; J gene: TRBJ2-1; D gene: TRBD1; V gene: TRBV6-4; CDR3 protein: CASSDGQGVGANEQFF; CDR3 DNA: TGTGCCAGCAGTGACGGCCAGGGGGTCGGGGCCAATGAGCAGTTCTTC
clone size: -; J gene: TRBJ1-5; D gene: -; V gene: TRBV6-2/TRBV6-3; CDR3 protein: CASSRLGSNQPQHF; CDR3 DNA: TGTGCCAGCAGCCGGCTGGGCAGCAATCAGCCCCAGCATTTT
clone size: -; J gene: TRBJ1-6; D gene: -; V gene: TRBV4-2; CDR3 protein: CASSQEDTSSSYNSPLHF; CDR3 DNA: TGTGCCAGCAGCCAAGAGGACACTTCGAGCTCCTATAATTCACCCCTCCACTTT
clone size: -; J gene: TRBJ2-1; D gene: TRBD1; V gene: TRBV18; CDR3 protein: CASSPSGTGNNEQFF; CDR3 DNA: TGTGCCAGCTCACCCTCCGGGACAGGTAACAATGAGCAGTTCTTC
clone size: -; J gene: TRBJ1-6; D gene: -; V gene: TRBV14; CDR3 protein: CASSEKGYRYSPLHF; CDR3 DNA: TGTGCCAGCAGTGAAAAGGGGTACAGATATTCACCCCTCCACTTT
clone size: -; J gene: TRBJ2-7; D gene: -; V gene: TRBV30; CDR3 protein: CAWSVQGYEQYF; CDR3 DNA: TGTGCCTGGAGTGTACAGGGTTACGAGCAGTACTTC
clone size: -; J gene: TRBJ2-5; D gene: -; V gene: TRBV6-6; CDR3 protein: CASSFGKETQYF; CDR3 DNA: TGTGCCAGCAGTTTCGGGAAAGAGACCCAGTACTTC
clone size: -; J gene: TRBJ1-2; D gene: -; V gene: TRBV6-5; CDR3 protein: CASTQGERGYTF; CDR3 DNA: TGTGCCAGCACACAGGGTGAACGTGGCTACACCTTC
clone size: -; J gene: TRBJ1-4; D gene: -; V gene: TRBV5-1; CDR3 protein: CASSDGGDEKLFF; CDR3 DNA: TGCGCCAGCAGCGATGGGGGGGACGAAAAACTGTTTTTT
clone size: -; J gene: TRBJ1-6; D gene: -; V gene: TRBV7-2; CDR3 protein: CASSLGAGMNSPLHF; CDR3 DNA: TGTGCCAGCAGCTTAGGAGCAGGGATGAATTCACCCCTCCACTTT
clone size: once; J gene: TRBJ2-2; D gene: TRBD1; V gene: TRBV27; CDR3 protein: CASSPYGTANTGELFF; CDR3 DNA: TGTGCCAGCAGTCCTTACGGGACAGCGAACACCGGGGAGCTGTTTTTT
clone size: -; J gene: TRBJ1-1; D gene: TRBD1; V gene: TRBV25-1; CDR3 protein: CASSEWDRGVDLAFF; CDR3 DNA: TGTGCCAGCAGTGAATGGGACAGGGGGGTTGATTTGGCTTTCTTT
clone size: few; J gene: TRBJ2-3; D gene: TRBD2; V gene: TRBV9; CDR3 protein: CASNLGNSGSTDTQYF; CDR3 DNA: TGTGCCAGCAACCTAGGGAATAGCGGGTCCACAGATACGCAGTATTTT
clone size: -; J gene: TRBJ1-6; D gene: TRBD1; V gene: TRBV9; CDR3 protein: CASSDAGQGLPLHF; CDR3 DNA: TGTGCCAGCAGCGATGCGGGACAGGGGTTACCCCTCCACTTT
clone size: -; J gene: TRBJ1-6; D gene: -; V gene: TRBV18; CDR3 protein: CASSPPNREGSPLHF; CDR3 DNA: TGTGCCAGCTCACCACCGAACAGGGAGGGGTCACCCCTCCACTTT
clone size: -; J gene: TRBJ1-6; D gene: -; V gene: TRBV4-3; CDR3 protein: CASSQAGDYNSPLHF; CDR3 DNA: TGCGCCAGCAGCCAAGCCGGGGACTATAATTCACCCCTCCACTTT
clone size: -; J gene: TRBJ1-5; D gene: TRBD1; V gene: TRBV3-1/TRBV3-2; CDR3 protein: CASSQSGGQQPQHF; CDR3 DNA: TGTGCCAGCAGCCAATCAGGGGGGCAACAGCCCCAGCATTTT
clone size: -; J gene: TRBJ1-3; D gene: -; V gene: TRBV12-2; CDR3 protein: CASRWGLGDRGSGNTIYF; CDR3 DNA: TGTGCAAGTCGCTGGGGGTTGGGCGACAGGGGCTCTGGAAACACCATATATTTT
clone size: -; J gene: TRBJ2-1; D gene: TRBD1; V gene: TRBV6-6; CDR3 protein: CASRQTPGGIWNEQFF; CDR3 DNA: TGTGCCAGCAGACAAACCCCAGGGGGCATCTGGAATGAGCAGTTCTTC
clone size: -; J gene: TRBJ2-3; D gene: TRBD1; V gene: TRBV27; CDR3 protein: CASRKPGQGKDTQYF; CDR3 DNA: TGTGCCAGCAGGAAACCGGGACAGGGGAAAGATACGCAGTATTTT
clone size: once; J gene: TRBJ1-5; D gene: -; V gene: TRBV11-2; CDR3 protein: CASSWDSRGNQPQHF; CDR3 DNA: TGTGCCAGCAGCTGGGACTCGAGGGGCAATCAGCCCCAGCATTTT
clone size: -; J gene: TRBJ1-5; D gene: -; V gene: TRBV4-3; CDR3 protein: CASSQGGQQPQHF; CDR3 DNA: TGCGCCAGCAGCCAAGGGGGGCAACAGCCCCAGCATTTT
clone size: -; J gene: TRBJ2-7; D gene: TRBD1; V gene: TRBV6-5; CDR3 protein: CASSRQGQIYEQYF; CDR3 DNA: TGTGCCAGCAGCCGACAGGGTCAAATCTACGAGCAGTACTTC
clone size: -; J gene: TRBJ1-5; D gene: TRBD1; V gene: TRBV6-2/TRBV6-3; CDR3 protein: CASSSQGAPQHF; CDR3 DNA: TGTGCCAGCAGTTCACAGGGGGCGCCCCAGCATTTT
clone size: -; J gene: TRBJ1-3; D gene: -; V gene: TRBV4-3; CDR3 protein: CASSQVPGSGNTIYF; CDR3 DNA: TGCGCCAGCAGCCAAGTGCCGGGGTCAGGAAACACCATATATTTT
clone size: -; J gene: TRBJ1-3; D gene: -; V gene: TRBV6-2/TRBV6-3; CDR3 protein: CASSSTGSGNTIYF; CDR3 DNA: TGTGCCAGCAGTTCGACAGGATCCGGAAACACCATATATTTT
clone size: -; J gene: TRBJ2-2; D gene: TRBD2; V gene: TRBV6-2/TRBV6-3; CDR3 protein: CASSYRLAGNTGELFF; CDR3 DNA: TGTGCCAGCAGTTACAGATTAGCGGGGAACACCGGGGAGCTGTTTTTT
clone size: -; J gene: TRBJ2-7; D gene: -; V gene: TRBV5-1; CDR3 protein: CASSVQVTGPEQYF; CDR3 DNA: TGCGCCAGCAGCGTACAGGTCACTGGGCCAGAGCAGTACTTC
clone size: -; J gene: TRBJ2-3; D gene: -; V gene: TRBV25-1; CDR3 protein: CASRSGDTQYF; CDR3 DNA: TGTGCCAGCAGATCCGGGGATACGCAGTATTTT
clone size: -; J gene: TRBJ2-6; D gene: -; V gene: TRBV7-2; CDR3 protein: CASSWLGVSSGANVLTF; CDR3 DNA: TGTGCCAGCAGCTGGCTCGGGGTTAGCTCTGGGGCCAACGTCCTGACTTTC
clone size: -; J gene: TRBJ2-4; D gene: -; V gene: TRBV10-1; CDR3 protein: CASSESLGTSRNIQYF; CDR3 DNA: TGCGCCAGCAGTGAGTCGTTGGGGACATCGAGAAACATTCAGTACTTC
clone size: -; J gene: TRBJ1-6; D gene: -; V gene: TRBV21-1; CDR3 protein: CASSVHRDPPLHF; CDR3 DNA: TGTGCCAGCAGCGTACACAGGGATCCACCCCTCCACTTT
clone size: -; J gene: TRBJ1-1; D gene: -; V gene: TRBV5-4; CDR3 protein: CASSLKTGMNTEAFF; CDR3 DNA: TGTGCCAGCAGCTTGAAAACAGGGATGAACACTGAAGCTTTCTTT
clone size: once; J gene: TRBJ1-1; D gene: TRBD1; V gene: TRBV14; CDR3 protein: CASSQVTQTGALNTEAFF; CDR3 DNA: TGTGCCAGCAGCCAAGTAACCCAGACAGGGGCCTTGAACACTGAAGCTTTCTTT
clone size: once; J gene: TRBJ1-1; D gene: -; V gene: TRBV2; CDR3 protein: CASSQTENTEAFF; CDR3 DNA: TGTGCCAGCAGCCAGACAGAGAACACTGAAGCTTTCTTT
clone size: -; J gene: TRBJ1-4; D gene: TRBD1; V gene: TRBV7-2; CDR3 protein: CASSPDRGHEKLFF; CDR3 DNA: TGTGCCAGCAGCCCGGACAGGGGTCATGAAAAACTGTTTTTT
clone size: few; J gene: TRBJ1-3; D gene: -; V gene: TRBV9; CDR3 protein: CASSASSSGNTIYF; CDR3 DNA: TGTGCCAGCAGCGCGTCGAGCTCTGGAAACACCATATATTTT
clone size: -; J gene: TRBJ1-1; D gene: -; V gene: TRBV18; CDR3 protein: CASSPILGANTEAFF; CDR3 DNA: TGTGCCAGCTCACCGATCCTAGGGGCCAACACTGAAGCTTTCTTT
clone size: -; J gene: TRBJ1-2; D gene: -; V gene: TRBV21-1; CDR3 protein: CASSKAIRDKPYGYTF; CDR3 DNA: TGTGCCAGCAGCAAAGCGATCCGGGACAAGCCATACGGCTACACCTTC
clone size: -; J gene: TRBJ1-5; D gene: TRBD1; V gene: TRBV10-2; CDR3 protein: CASRGTGGNQPQHF; CDR3 DNA: TGCGCCTCCAGAGGGACAGGGGGCAATCAGCCCCAGCATTTT
clone size: -; J gene: TRBJ2-4; D gene: TRBD2; V gene: TRBV4-1; CDR3 protein: CASSQGDTSGVAKNIQYF; CDR3 DNA: TGCGCCAGCAGCCAAGGGGATACTAGCGGCGTAGCCAAAAACATTCAGTACTTC